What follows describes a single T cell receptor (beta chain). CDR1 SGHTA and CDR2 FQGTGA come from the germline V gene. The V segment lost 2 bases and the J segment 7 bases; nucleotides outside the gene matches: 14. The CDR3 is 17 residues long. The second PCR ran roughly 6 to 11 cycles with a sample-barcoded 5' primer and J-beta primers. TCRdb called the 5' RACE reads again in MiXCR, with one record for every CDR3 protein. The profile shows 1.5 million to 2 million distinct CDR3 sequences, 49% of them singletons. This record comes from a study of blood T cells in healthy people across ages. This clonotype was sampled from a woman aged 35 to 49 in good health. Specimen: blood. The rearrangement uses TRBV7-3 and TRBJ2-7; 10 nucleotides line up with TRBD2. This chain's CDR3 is CASSLWGPSGSYNEQYF. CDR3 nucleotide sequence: TGTGCCAGCAGCTTATGGGGGCCTAGCGGGAGTTACAATGAGCAGTACTTC. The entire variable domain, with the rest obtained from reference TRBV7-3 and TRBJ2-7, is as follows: GAGVSQTPSNKVTEKGKYVELRCDPISGHTALYWYRQSLGQGPEFLIYFQGTGAADDSGLPNDRFFAVRPEGSVSTLKIQRTERGDSAVYLCASSLWGPSGSYNEQYFGPGTRLTVT.